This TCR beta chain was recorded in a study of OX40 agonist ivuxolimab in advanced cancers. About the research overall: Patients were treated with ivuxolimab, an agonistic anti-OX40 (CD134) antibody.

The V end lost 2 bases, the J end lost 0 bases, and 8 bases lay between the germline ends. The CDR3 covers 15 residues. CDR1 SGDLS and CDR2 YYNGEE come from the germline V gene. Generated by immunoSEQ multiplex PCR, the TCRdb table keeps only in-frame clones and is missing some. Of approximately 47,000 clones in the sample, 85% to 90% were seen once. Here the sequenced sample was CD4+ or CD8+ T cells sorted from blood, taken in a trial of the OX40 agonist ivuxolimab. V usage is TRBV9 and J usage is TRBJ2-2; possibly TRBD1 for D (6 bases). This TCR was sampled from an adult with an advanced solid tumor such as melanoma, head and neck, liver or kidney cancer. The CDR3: CASSVGQTNTGELFF. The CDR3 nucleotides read TGTGCCAGCAGCGTCGGACAGACGAACACCGGGGAGCTGTTTTTT.